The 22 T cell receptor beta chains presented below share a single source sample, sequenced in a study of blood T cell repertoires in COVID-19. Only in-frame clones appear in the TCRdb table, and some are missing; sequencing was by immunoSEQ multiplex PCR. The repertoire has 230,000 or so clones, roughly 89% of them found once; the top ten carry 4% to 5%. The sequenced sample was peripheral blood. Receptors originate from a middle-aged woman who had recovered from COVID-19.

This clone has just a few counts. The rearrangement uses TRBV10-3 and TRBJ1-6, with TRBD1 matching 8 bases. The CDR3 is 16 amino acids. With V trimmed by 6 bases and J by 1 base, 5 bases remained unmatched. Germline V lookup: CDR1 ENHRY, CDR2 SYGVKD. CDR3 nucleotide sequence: TGTGCCATCAGAGGACAGGGAGGGTCCTATAATTCACCCCTCCACTTT. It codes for CAIRGQGGSYNSPLHF.

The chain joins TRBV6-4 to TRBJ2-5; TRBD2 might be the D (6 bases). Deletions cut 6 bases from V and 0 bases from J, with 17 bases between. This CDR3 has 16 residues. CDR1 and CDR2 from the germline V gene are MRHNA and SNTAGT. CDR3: CASRTGTRRYQETQYF. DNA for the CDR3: TGTGCCAGCAGGACGGGGACTCGTAGGTACCAAGAGACCCAGTACTTC.

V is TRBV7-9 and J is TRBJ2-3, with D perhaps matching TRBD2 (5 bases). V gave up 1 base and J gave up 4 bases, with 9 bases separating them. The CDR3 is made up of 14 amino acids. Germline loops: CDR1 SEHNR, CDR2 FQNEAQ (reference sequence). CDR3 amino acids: CASSLVGSADTQYF. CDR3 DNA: TGTGCCAGCAGCTTAGTTGGGAGCGCAGATACGCAGTATTTT.

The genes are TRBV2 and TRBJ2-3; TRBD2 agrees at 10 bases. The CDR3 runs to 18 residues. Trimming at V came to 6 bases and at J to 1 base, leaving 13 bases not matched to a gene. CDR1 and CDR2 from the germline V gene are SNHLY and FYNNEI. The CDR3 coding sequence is TGTGCCAGCAGGACCCCGGACCTAGCGGGAGTAGGCACAGATACGCAGTATTTT. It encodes CASRTPDLAGVGTDTQYF.

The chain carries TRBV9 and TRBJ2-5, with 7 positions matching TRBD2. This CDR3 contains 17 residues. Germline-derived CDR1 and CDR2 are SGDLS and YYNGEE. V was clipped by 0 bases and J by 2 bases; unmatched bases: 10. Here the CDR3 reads CASSVGSQAGLQETQYF. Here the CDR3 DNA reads TGTGCCAGCAGCGTAGGTTCTCAAGCGGGACTTCAAGAGACCCAGTACTTC.

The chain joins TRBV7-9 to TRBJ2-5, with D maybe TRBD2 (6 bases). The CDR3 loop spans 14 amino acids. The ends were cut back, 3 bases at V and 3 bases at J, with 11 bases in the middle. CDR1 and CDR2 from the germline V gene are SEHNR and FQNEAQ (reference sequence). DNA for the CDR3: TGTGCCAGCAGCTTCCGGACGGGGGAAGAGACCCAGTACTTC. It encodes CASSFRTGEETQYF.

The CDR3, as DNA: TGTGCCAGCAGCTGGGGAGGGACTAGCGGGATGGTATCCTACAATGAGCAGTTCTTC. Residues: CASSWGGTSGMVSYNEQFF. The chain carries TRBV11-2 and TRBJ2-1; 13 positions agree with TRBD2. The germline CDR1 and CDR2 sequences are SGHAT and FQNNGV. The CDR3 is 19 amino acids. V shed 4 bases and J 1 base; nucleotides not matched to a gene: 10.

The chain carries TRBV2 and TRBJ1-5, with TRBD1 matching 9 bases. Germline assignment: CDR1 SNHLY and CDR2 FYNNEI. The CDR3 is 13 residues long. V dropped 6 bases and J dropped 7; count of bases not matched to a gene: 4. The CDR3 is CASSGTGFQPQHF. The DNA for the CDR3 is TGTGCCAGCAGCGGGACAGGGTTCCAGCCCCAGCATTTT.

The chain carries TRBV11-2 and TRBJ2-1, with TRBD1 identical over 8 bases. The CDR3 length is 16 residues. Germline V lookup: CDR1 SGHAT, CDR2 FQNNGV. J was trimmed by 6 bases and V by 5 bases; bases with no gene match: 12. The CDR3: CASSPIKGTGPNEQFF. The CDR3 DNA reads TGTGCCAGCAGCCCAATTAAAGGGACAGGCCCCAATGAGCAGTTCTTC.

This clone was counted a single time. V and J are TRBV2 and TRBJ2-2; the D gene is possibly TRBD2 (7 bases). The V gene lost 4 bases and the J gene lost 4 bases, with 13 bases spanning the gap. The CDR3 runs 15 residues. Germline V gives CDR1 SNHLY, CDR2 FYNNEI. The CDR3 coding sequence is TGTGCCAGCAGTGCCGGGGGGCGAACCACCGGGGAGCTGTTTTTT. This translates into CASSAGGRTTGELFF.

CDR3 sequence: CASSGTNTEAFF. CDR3 DNA: TGTGCCAGCAGTGGGACAAACACTGAAGCTTTCTTT. The chain links TRBV2 to TRBJ1-1; tentatively, D is TRBD1 (5 bases). This CDR3 region has 12 residues. V lost 4 bases and J lost 2, with 5 bases in between. Germline V lookup: CDR1 SNHLY, CDR2 FYNNEI.

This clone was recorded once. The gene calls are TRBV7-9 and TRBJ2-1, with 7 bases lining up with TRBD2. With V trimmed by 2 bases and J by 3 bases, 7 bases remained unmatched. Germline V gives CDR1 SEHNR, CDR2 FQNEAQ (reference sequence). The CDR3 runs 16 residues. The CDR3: CASSLTASGNYNEQFF. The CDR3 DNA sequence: TGTGCCAGCAGCTTAACGGCTAGCGGCAACTACAATGAGCAGTTCTTC.

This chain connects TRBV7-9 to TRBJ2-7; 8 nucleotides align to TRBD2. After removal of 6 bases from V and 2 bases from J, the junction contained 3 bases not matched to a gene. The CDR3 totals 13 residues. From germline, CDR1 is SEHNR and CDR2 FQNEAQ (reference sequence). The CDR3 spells CASSHGGAYEQYF. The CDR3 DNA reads TGTGCCAGCAGTCACGGGGGGGCCTACGAGCAGTACTTC.

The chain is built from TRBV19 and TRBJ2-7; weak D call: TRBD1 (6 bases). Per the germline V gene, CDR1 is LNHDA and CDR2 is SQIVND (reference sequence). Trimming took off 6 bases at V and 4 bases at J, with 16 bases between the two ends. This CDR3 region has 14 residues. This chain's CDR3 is CASSNGQIRYEQYV. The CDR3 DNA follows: TGTGCCAGTAGCAACGGACAGATTCGTTACGAGCAGTACGTC.

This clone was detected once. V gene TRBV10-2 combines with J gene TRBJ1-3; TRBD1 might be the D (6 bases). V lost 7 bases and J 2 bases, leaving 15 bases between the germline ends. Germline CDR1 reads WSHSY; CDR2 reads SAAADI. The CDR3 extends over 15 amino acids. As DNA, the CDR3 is TGCGCCAGCAAGCCCCCAGGGGCGACTGGAAACACCATATATTTT. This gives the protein CASKPPGATGNTIYF.

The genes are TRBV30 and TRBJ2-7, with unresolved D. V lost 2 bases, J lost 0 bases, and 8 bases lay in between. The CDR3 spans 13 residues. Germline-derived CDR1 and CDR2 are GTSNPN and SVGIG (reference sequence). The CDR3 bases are TGTGCCTGGAGTCTAACGGTCTCCTACGAGCAGTACTTC. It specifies CAWSLTVSYEQYF.

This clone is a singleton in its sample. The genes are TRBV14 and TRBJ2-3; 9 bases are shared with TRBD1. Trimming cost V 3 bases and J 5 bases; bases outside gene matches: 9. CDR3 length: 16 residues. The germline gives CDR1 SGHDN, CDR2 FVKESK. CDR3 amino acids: CASSQEQGASGDTQYF. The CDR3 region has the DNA TGTGCCAGCAGCCAGGAACAGGGGGCGTCGGGAGATACGCAGTATTTT.

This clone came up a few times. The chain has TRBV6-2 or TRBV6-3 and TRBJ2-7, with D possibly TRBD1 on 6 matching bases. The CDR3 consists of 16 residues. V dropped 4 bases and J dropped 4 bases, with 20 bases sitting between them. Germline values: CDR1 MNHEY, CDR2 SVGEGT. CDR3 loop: CASSSARDKGSYEQYV. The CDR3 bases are TGTGCCAGCAGTTCCGCCAGGGACAAAGGTAGTTACGAGCAGTACGTC.

CDR3 nucleotide sequence: TGTGCCAGCAGTTTCCCAACGGAAAACATTCAGTACTTC. Encoded protein: CASSFPTENIQYF. This chain links TRBV28 with TRBJ2-4; the D is unclear. Germline V gene data show CDR1 as MDHEN and CDR2 as SYDVKM. V gave up 3 bases and J gave up 5 bases, with 8 bases separating them. CDR3 length: 13 residues.

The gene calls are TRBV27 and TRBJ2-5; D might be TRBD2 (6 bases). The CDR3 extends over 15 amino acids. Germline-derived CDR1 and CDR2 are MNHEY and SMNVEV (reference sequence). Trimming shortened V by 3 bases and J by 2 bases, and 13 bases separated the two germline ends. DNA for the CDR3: TGTGCCAGCAGTTTTAATATGCGGGATCAAGAGACCCAGTACTTC. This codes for CASSFNMRDQETQYF.

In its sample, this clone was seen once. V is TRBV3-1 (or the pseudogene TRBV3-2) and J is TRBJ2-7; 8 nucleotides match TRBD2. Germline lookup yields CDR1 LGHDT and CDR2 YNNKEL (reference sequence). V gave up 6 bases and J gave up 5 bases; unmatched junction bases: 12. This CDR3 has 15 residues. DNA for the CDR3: TGTGCCAGCAGTCATAGCGGGGCCGGGGGTCACGAGCAGTACTTC. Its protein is CASSHSGAGGHEQYF.

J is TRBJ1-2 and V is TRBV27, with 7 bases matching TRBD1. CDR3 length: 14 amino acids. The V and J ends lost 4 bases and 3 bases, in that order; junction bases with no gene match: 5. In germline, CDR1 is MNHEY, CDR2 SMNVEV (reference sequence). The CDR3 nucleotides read TGTGCCAGCAGTTCACAGGGGACCCACTATGGCTACACCTTC. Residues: CASSSQGTHYGYTF.